A selection of T cell receptor beta chains follows, all from one sample in a study of a mutant IDH1 vaccine in newly diagnosed glioma. TCRdb's copy holds only in-frame clones and misses some; the assay was immunoSEQ multiplex PCR. This sample has tens of thousands of clones; around 81% occur once, and the top ten carry around 5%. These TCRs are of unknown antigen specificity. The input for sequencing was PBMCs, taken from a glioma patient whose treatment included an IDH1 peptide vaccine. The receptors derive from a man aged 40-49 years with glioma. Each CDR3 is given with its conserved first and last residue. A D gene is named only where the DNA matches it firmly. Clone size is shown for a subset of rows, as once, few, many or a class of expanded clone.

>TRBV19|.|few|TRBJ1-5
TGTGCCAGTAGTTCCCAGGGAGGACAGCCCCAGCATTTT
CASSSQGGQPQHF
>TRBV21-1|.|few|TRBJ2-1
TGTGCCAGCAGCTACGCCGGTGGTGAGCAGTTCTTC
CASSYAGGEQFF
>TRBV7-2|TRBD2|.|TRBJ2-2
TGTGCCAGCAGCCCGCGACTAGCGGGGAACACCGGGGAGCTGTTTTTT
CASSPRLAGNTGELFF
>TRBV15|TRBD2|.|TRBJ2-7
TGTGCCACCAGCAGAGATCTCAGACTAGCGGAGCAGTACTTC
CATSRDLRLAEQYF
>TRBV19|.|.|TRBJ1-2
TGTGCCAGTAGTATTTGGGGGCGCGGAGAGGAGGGCTACACCTTC
CASSIWGRGEEGYTF
>TRBV6-5|.|.|TRBJ1-1
TGTGCCATCAGGCAGGGAACTGAAGCTTTCTTT
CAIRQGTEAFF
>TRBV5-6|.|.|TRBJ1-2
TGTGCCAGCAGCACCTCCGGGGCGTATAGTTACGGCTACACCTTC
CASSTSGAYSYGYTF
>TRBV10-3|TRBD1|few|TRBJ2-2
TGTGCCATCAGGCCGGGACAGCTGACCGGGGAGCTGTTTTTT
CAIRPGQLTGELFF
>TRBV4-2|TRBD1|.|TRBJ1-4
TGTGCCAGCAGCCCAGGGGGGCCGAGAGGTGATGAAAAACTGTTTTTT
CASSPGGPRGDEKLFF
>TRBV11-2|.|.|TRBJ2-5
TGTGCCAGCAGCTTAGATCGCGGGGCTACCCAGTACTTC
CASSLDRGATQYF
>TRBV19|TRBD1|.|TRBJ2-7
TGTGCCAGTAGTATGAGGGACTACAGGGGGCCTGGCGAGCAGTACTTC
CASSMRDYRGPGEQYF
>TRBV9|.|.|TRBJ1-1
TGTGCCAGCAGCCCAACAGGCGGGGGGAGGAACACTGAAGCTTTCTTT
CASSPTGGGRNTEAFF
>TRBV10-1|.|few|TRBJ1-2
TGCGCCAGCAGATGGGGTGGTGGCTACACCTTC
CASRWGGGYTF
>TRBV5-1|TRBD1|.|TRBJ1-2
TGCGCCAGCAGCCGGGACAGGGATCACTATGGCTACACCTTC
CASSRDRDHYGYTF
>TRBV29-1|.|.|TRBJ1-2
TGCAGCTCTCTGACAGGCGACTATGGCTACACCTTC
CSSLTGDYGYTF
>TRBV5-1|TRBD2|once|TRBJ2-3
TGCGCCAGCAGACTAGCGGGGGCCTTCACAGATACGCAGTATTTT
CASRLAGAFTDTQYF
>TRBV19|.|.|TRBJ1-1
TGTGCCAGTAGTTATTACACTGAAGCTTTCTTT
CASSYYTEAFF
>TRBV5-4|.|.|TRBJ2-1
TGTGCCAGCAGCACCGGGGGAGGTATTAGCCCCTACAATGAGCAGTTCTTC
CASSTGGGISPYNEQFF
>TRBV10-3|TRBD2|.|TRBJ2-1
TGTGCCATCAGCCAACTAGCGGGGTTAACCTACAATGAGCAGTTCTTC
CAISQLAGLTYNEQFF
>TRBV5-6|TRBD2|.|TRBJ2-5
TGTGCCAGCAGCTCGACTAGCGGTTGGGAGACCCAGTACTTC
CASSSTSGWETQYF
>TRBV18|.|.|TRBJ2-5
TGTGCCAGCTCACCACCTTCAGAGACCCAGTACTTC
CASSPPSETQYF
>TRBV4-1|.|.|TRBJ2-2
TGCGCCAGCAGCGCCACCCCGACCCCCCCGAGGGAGCTGTTTTTT
CASSATPTPPRELFF
>TRBV18|TRBD1|.|TRBJ1-5
TGTGCCAGCTCACCAGGGACAGGGGGTCAGCCCCAGCATTTT
CASSPGTGGQPQHF
>TRBV18|TRBD1|few|TRBJ1-2
TGTGCCAGCTCACGCCAGGGGGCAAATGGCTACACCTTC
CASSRQGANGYTF
>TRBV9|TRBD1|few|TRBJ1-1
TGTGCCAGCAGCGTAGAGGGACAGGTGAACACTGAAGCTTTCTTT
CASSVEGQVNTEAFF
>TRBV30|TRBD1|.|TRBJ1-4
TGTGCCTGGAGTCCCGACAGGGGGCGCGGGGAAAAACTGTTTTTT
CAWSPDRGRGEKLFF
>TRBV27|TRBD1|.|TRBJ2-7
TGTGCCAGCAATCCGGGACAGGGGGCCTACGAGCAGTACTTC
CASNPGQGAYEQYF
>TRBV18|TRBD1|.|TRBJ1-5
TGTGCCAGCTCACTCTCCACAGGGGCGGACGGCAATCAGCCCCAGCATTTT
CASSLSTGADGNQPQHF
>TRBV25-1|.|once|TRBJ2-3
TGTGCCAGCAGTGAGGGGGCGCAGCTTAGCACAGATACGCAGTATTTT
CASSEGAQLSTDTQYF
>TRBV7-8|.|.|TRBJ1-2
TGTGCCAGCAGCTTCTCAGGGGAATCCTATGGCTACACCTTC
CASSFSGESYGYTF
>TRBV6-6|.|.|TRBJ1-3
TGTGCCAGCACCCAGGGGATTGGAAACACCATATATTTT
CASTQGIGNTIYF
>TRBV6-6|.|.|TRBJ1-2
TGTGCCAGCAGTTTCCCGGACCGAGGGGACTATGGCTACACCTTC
CASSFPDRGDYGYTF
>TRBV5-5|TRBD1|.|TRBJ1-5
TGTGCCAGCAGCTGGGACAGGGGCGGCGGGCCCCAGCATTTT
CASSWDRGGGPQHF
>TRBV19|.|.|TRBJ2-3
TGTGCCAGTAACTTCTTCAGGGGTTCCACAGATACGCAGTATTTT
CASNFFRGSTDTQYF
>TRBV29-1|TRBD2|.|TRBJ2-3
TGCAGCTCCTCTAGCGGGAGCCAGTCAGATACGCAGTATTTT
CSSSSGSQSDTQYF
>TRBV7-2|TRBD1|.|TRBJ2-7
TGTGCCAGCAGAGTCACAGGGGGCGCGGGGGAGCAGTACTTC
CASRVTGGAGEQYF
>TRBV10-2|.|.|TRBJ2-1
TGCGCCAGCGGGTGGGGGGTAAACAATGAGCAGTTCTTC
CASGWGVNNEQFF
>TRBV11-2|TRBD2|.|TRBJ2-3
TGTGCCAGCAGCCCAAACCCCACGGGACTAGCTGCGCAGTATTTT
CASSPNPTGLAAQYF
>TRBV4-2|.|.|TRBJ2-7
TGTGCCAGCAGCCAAGGCTCCGAGCAGTACTTC
CASSQGSEQYF
>TRBV2|TRBD1|.|TRBJ2-3
TGTGCCAGCCGACAGGGGGCGTCGACGCAGTATTTT
CASRQGASTQYF
>TRBV11-2|TRBD2|.|TRBJ2-7
TGTGCCAGCAGCGCCCGGGGGGATCTGGGGAACCACGAGCAGTACTTC
CASSARGDLGNHEQYF
>TRBV5-1|.|once|TRBJ2-7
TGCGCCAGCAGCTTTGGGGGAGGAGGCGAGCAGTACTTC
CASSFGGGGEQYF
>TRBV10-2|TRBD1|.|TRBJ1-2
TGCGCCACCTCCGGGACAGGGAGTGTGGGCTATGGCTACACCTTC
CATSGTGSVGYGYTF
>TRBV28|.|.|TRBJ1-3
TGTGCCAGCAGTCCGCCGGGGGAGTCTGGAAACACCATATATTTT
CASSPPGESGNTIYF
>TRBV9|.|.|TRBJ2-5
TGTGCCAGCAGCGTGGAGGGGTGGGAGACCCAGTACTTC
CASSVEGWETQYF
>TRBV5-1|TRBD1|.|TRBJ1-2
TGCGCCAGCAGCCCCGGGGACAGACCTAACTATGGCTACACCTTC
CASSPGDRPNYGYTF
>TRBV2|TRBD2|.|TRBJ2-3
TGTGCCAGCAGTCGACTAGCGGGAGTGGCAGATACGCAGTATTTT
CASSRLAGVADTQYF
>TRBV10-1|TRBD2|.|TRBJ2-1
TGCGCCAGCAGTGAGTTTATTCCCGACGGACTAGCGGAGCGCTACAATGAGCAGTTCTTC
CASSEFIPDGLAERYNEQFF
>TRBV9|TRBD2|.|TRBJ2-7
TGTGCCAGCAGCGAATCCGGGACTAGCGGCTACGAGCAGTACTTC
CASSESGTSGYEQYF
>TRBV5-6|.|.|TRBJ2-3
TGTGCCAGCAGCCCGAGCCCCAACGTCGATACGCAGTATTTT
CASSPSPNVDTQYF
>TRBV28|.|.|TRBJ1-2
TGTGCCAGCAGTGTGGTAAAGGGCGGGCTCGACTATGGCTACACCTTC
CASSVVKGGLDYGYTF